The present T cell receptor beta chain was sequenced within a study of radiotherapy plus CTLA-4 blockade in lung cancer. Only in-frame clones appear in the TCRdb table, and some are missing; sequencing was by immunoSEQ multiplex PCR. The data contain about 110,000 clones, around 85% of them seen just once; the ten biggest clones take up roughly 2.3%. The germline gives CDR1 SGHRS, CDR2 YFSETQ. V shed 5 bases and J shed 1 base, with 11 bases lying between them. The CDR3 length is 14 residues. The genes are TRBV5-1 and TRBJ2-3; D unclear. The sample in question was peripheral blood, obtained from a patient treated with radiotherapy plus ipilimumab. The clonotype comes from a human donor with non-small cell lung cancer that progressed on radiotherapy plus ipilimumab. Some clones in this sample may be carry-over from other donors' samples. The CDR3 sequence: CASRGAIGTDTQYF. CDR3 sequence (DNA): TGCGCCAGCAGAGGCGCAATCGGCACAGATACGCAGTATTTT.